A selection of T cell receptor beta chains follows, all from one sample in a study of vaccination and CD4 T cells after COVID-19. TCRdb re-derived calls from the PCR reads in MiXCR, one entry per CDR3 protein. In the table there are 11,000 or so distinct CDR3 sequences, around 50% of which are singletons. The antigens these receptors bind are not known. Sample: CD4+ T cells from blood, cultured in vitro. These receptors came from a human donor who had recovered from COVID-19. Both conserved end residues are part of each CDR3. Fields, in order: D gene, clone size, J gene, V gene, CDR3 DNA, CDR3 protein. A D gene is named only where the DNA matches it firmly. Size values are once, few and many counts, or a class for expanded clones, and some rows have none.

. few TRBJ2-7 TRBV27 TGTGCCAGCAGCGGTCTTGGCGCCGGAGCCTACGAGCAGTACTTC CASSGLGAGAYEQYF
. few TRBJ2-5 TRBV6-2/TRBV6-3 TGTGCCAGCCGTACCCCCTTCGGGGTGGAGGTCGGGGAGACCCAGTACTTC CASRTPFGVEVGETQYF
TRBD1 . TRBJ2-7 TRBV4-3 TGCGCCAGCAGCCAAGGACAGTCCGGGACAGGGGGCTCCTACGAGCAGTACTTC CASSQGQSGTGGSYEQYF
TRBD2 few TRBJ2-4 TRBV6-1 TGTGCCAGCAGTGGCGGGGGGGACTTCAAAAACATTCAGTACTTC CASSGGGDFKNIQYF
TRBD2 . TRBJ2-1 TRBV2 TGTGCCAGCAGCGGCAGCGGGAGTTTCAATGAGCAGTTCTTC CASSGSGSFNEQFF
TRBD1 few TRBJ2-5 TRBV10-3 TGTGCCAGCAGTCCGGGGGCAGGGGGCATAGAGACCCAGTACTTC CASSPGAGGIETQYF
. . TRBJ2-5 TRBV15 TGTGCCACCAGCAGAGCGCGGGAAGAGACCCAGTACTTC CATSRAREETQYF
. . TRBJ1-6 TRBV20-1 TGCAGTGCTAGAGATAACGTATGGTTCTCACCCCTCCACTTT CSARDNVWFSPLHF
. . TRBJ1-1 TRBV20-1 TGCAGTGCTAGTACCCCGGGACGGCTTTCTGAAGCTTTCTTT CSASTPGRLSEAFF
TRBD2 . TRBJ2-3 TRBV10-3 TGTGCCATCCGAGCGGCTAGCGGGAGAGGTGGCACAGATACGCAGTATTTT CAIRAASGRGGTDTQYF
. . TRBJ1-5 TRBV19 TGTGCCAGTAACCCATTAGGCAGCTATCAGCCCCAGCATTTT CASNPLGSYQPQHF
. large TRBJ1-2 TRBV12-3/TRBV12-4 TGTGCCAGCCACCCGGGGGGAGGGGGCTATGGCTACACCTTC CASHPGGGGYGYTF
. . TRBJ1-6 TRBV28 TGTGCCAGCAGTGGAGGGGGGAATTCACCCCTCCACTTT CASSGGGNSPLHF
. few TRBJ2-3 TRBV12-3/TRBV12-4 TGTGCCAGCAGCAAGGGACTTCCAACAGATACGCAGTATTTT CASSKGLPTDTQYF
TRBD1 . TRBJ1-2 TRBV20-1 TGCAGGGCTACCGGGACAGGATTGGATGGTGGCTACACCTTC CRATGTGLDGGYTF
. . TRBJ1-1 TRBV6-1 TGTGCCAGCATGATACTAGCTAACACTGAAGCTTTCTTT CASMILANTEAFF
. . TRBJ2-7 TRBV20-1 TGCAGTGCCCAGTACGGGGGAGGTTACTACGAGCAGTACTTC CSAQYGGGYYEQYF
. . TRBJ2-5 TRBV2 TGTGCCAGCAGTGAAAGCCGGAGCCAAGAGACCCAGTACTTC CASSESRSQETQYF
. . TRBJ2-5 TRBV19 TGTGCCAGTAGTATCGGTTGGGGCAGGGTCCCCGGAGAGACCCAGTACTTC CASSIGWGRVPGETQYF
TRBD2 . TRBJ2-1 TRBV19 TGTGCCAGTAGTATGGAAAGAAGCGGGATCTACAATGAGCAGTTCTTC CASSMERSGIYNEQFF
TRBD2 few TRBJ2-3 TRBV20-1 TGCAGTGCTGCTGGGACTAGCGGGAGGGCCAACCCAGATACGCAGTATTTT CSAAGTSGRANPDTQYF
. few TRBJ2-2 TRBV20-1 TGCAGTGCTAGAGCCCGGGACCCAAACACCGGGGAGCTGTTTTTT CSARARDPNTGELFF
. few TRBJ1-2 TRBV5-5 TGTGCCAGCAGCCCTTTAGCTAACTATGGCTACACCTTC CASSPLANYGYTF
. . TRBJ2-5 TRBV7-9 TGTGCCAGCAGCCGAGGGACTTCTGGGGAAGAGTACTTC CASSRGTSGEEYF
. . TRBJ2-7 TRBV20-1 TGCAGTGCTAGGAGGGAGGACTCCTACGAGCAGTACTTC CSARREDSYEQYF
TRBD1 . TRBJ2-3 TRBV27 TGTGCCAGCAGGGCGGAGCCGAGACAGGGAAAATTTGCAGATACGCAGTATTTT CASRAEPRQGKFADTQYF
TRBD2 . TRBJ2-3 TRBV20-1 TGCAGTGCGAACGGACTAGCGGGTCCCCGGTCGATGGAAGATACGCAGTATTTT CSANGLAGPRSMEDTQYF